The source of this T cell receptor beta chain is a study of CD8+ T cells in alopecia areata. On the study more broadly: Treated patients were given 5 to 10 mg oral tofacitinib twice daily. Study results and limitations: A large proportion of expanded lesional clones were detected persisting in scalp and blood during tofacitinib. In lesional scalp, particularly from alopecia totalis/universalis, clonality was higher than in normal scalp.

With respect to this clone: Its specificity is unknown.

The treatment: oral pan-JAK inhibitor, 5-10 mg twice daily. CDR3 length: 12 residues. The V and J ends lost 6 bases and 5 bases respectively, with 11 bases between them. Germline CDR1 is SNHLY and CDR2 is FYNNEI. Sequencing used cDNA as its template, made by extracting RNA and reverse transcribing it. Assay used: immunoSEQ multiplex PCR; TCRdb lists only in-frame clones, some missing. In the table there are approximately 210,000 clones, 45% to 75% of which are singletons. The sequence came from a human donor with alopecia areata. The specimen was CD4+ T cells sorted from blood, collected at week 4, from a patient treated with tofacitinib. The chain links TRBV2 to TRBJ2-7; D is unclear. Here the CDR3 DNA reads TGTGCCAGCAGGAGGAGTAGCCACGAGCAGTACTTC. Translation gives CASRRSSHEQYF. The variable domain in full, completed from reference TRBV2 and TRBJ2-7, reads EPEVTQTPSHQVTQMGQEVILRCVPISNHLYFYWYRQILGQKVEFLVSFYNNEISEKSEIFDDQFSVERPDGSNFTLKIRSTKLEDSAMYFCASRRSSHEQYFGPGTRLTVT.